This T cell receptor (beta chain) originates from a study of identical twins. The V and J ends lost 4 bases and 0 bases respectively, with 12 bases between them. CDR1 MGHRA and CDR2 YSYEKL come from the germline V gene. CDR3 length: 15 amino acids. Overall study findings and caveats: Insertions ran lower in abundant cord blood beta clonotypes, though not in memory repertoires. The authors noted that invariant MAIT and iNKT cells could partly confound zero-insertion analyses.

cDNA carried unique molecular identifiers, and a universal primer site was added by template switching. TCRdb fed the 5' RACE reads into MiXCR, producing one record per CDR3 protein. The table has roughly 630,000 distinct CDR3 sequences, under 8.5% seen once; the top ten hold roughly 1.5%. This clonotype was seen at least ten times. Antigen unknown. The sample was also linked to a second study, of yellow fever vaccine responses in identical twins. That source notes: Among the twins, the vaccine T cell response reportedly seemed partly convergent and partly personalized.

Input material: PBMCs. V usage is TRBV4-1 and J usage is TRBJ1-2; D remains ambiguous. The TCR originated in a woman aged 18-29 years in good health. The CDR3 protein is CASSPQITANYGYTF. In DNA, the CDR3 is TGCGCCAGCAGCCCACAGATTACAGCTAACTATGGCTACACCTTC.